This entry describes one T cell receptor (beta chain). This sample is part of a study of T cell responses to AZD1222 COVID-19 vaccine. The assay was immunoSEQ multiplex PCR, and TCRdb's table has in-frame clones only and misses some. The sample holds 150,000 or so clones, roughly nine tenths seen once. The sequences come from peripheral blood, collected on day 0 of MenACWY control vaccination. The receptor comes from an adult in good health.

This CDR3 reads CASRSQYTQYF. DNA of the CDR3: TGTGCCAGCAGATCACAGTATACGCAGTATTTT. The V gene is TRBV6-5, the J gene TRBJ2-3; D uncertain. Germline CDR1 MNHEY, CDR2 SVGAGI. The CDR3 sequence is 11 residues long. Trimming took off 6 bases at V and 7 bases at J, with 8 bases between the two ends.